These 5 T cell receptor beta chains share one sample of origin, sequenced in a study of blood T cell repertoires in COVID-19. Sequenced by immunoSEQ multiplex PCR; TCRdb stores in-frame clones only, minus some. The repertoire holds more than 9,500 clones, with around 90% as singletons. Input material: peripheral blood. The receptors stem from a woman aged 60-75 years with active COVID-19.

J is TRBJ2-6 and V is TRBV6-1, with D possibly TRBD2 on 5 matching bases. Trimming shortened V by 3 bases and J by 4 bases, and 10 bases separated the two germline ends. Germline CDR1 is MNHNS and CDR2 is SASEGT. The CDR3 runs to 15 residues. The CDR3: CASSEMRAGANVLTF. CDR3 sequence (DNA): TGTGCCAGCAGTGAGATGCGGGCCGGGGCCAACGTCCTGACTTTC.

The chain has TRBV19 and TRBJ1-2, with 10 nucleotides matching TRBD1. CDR1 and CDR2 (germline): LNHDA, SQIVND (reference sequence). Germline trimming cut 2 bases from V and 7 bases from J; bases unmatched to any gene: 4. This CDR3 has 14 residues. The DNA of the CDR3 is TGTGCCAGTAGTATATGGGACAGGGGCTCTGGCTACACCTTC. Its translation is CASSIWDRGSGYTF.

This clone showed up just once. This chain joins TRBV7-3 and TRBJ2-2; 7 nucleotides line up with TRBD1. The CDR3 is 14 residues long. The V gene's germline CDR1 is SGHTA and CDR2 FQGTGA. The ends lost 5 bases at V and 6 bases at J; junction bases unmatched: 6. The CDR3 coding sequence is TGTGCCAGCAGCATTACAGGGGTTGCCGGGGAGCTGTTTTTT. It encodes CASSITGVAGELFF. Using reference TRBV7-3 and TRBJ2-2 for the parts outside the CDR3, the full variable domain is GAGVSQTPSNKVTEKGKYVELRCDPISGHTALYWYRQSLGQGPEFLIYFQGTGAADDSGLPNDRFFAVRPEGSVSTLKIQRTERGDSAVYLCASSITGVAGELFFGEGSRLTVL.

V gene TRBV7-9 combines with J gene TRBJ1-2, with a possible D match to TRBD1 (6 bases). This CDR3 is built from 15 residues. The germline CDR1 and CDR2 sequences are SEHNR and FQNEAQ (reference sequence). Trimming shortened V by 2 bases and J by 3 bases, and 13 bases separated the two germline ends. The CDR3 nucleotides are TGTGCCAGCAGCTTATGGGCAGGGGTGGACTATGGCTACACCTTC. It specifies CASSLWAGVDYGYTF.

The DNA for the CDR3 is TGTGCCAGTTTGACTAGCGGGACGACCTACGAGCAGTACTTC. Protein sequence: CASLTSGTTYEQYF. J is TRBJ2-7 and V is TRBV2, with TRBD2 matching over 11 bases. This CDR3 is 14 amino acids long. Germline CDR1 and CDR2: SNHLY and FYNNEI. V dropped 9 bases and J dropped 2; count of bases not matched to a gene: 6.